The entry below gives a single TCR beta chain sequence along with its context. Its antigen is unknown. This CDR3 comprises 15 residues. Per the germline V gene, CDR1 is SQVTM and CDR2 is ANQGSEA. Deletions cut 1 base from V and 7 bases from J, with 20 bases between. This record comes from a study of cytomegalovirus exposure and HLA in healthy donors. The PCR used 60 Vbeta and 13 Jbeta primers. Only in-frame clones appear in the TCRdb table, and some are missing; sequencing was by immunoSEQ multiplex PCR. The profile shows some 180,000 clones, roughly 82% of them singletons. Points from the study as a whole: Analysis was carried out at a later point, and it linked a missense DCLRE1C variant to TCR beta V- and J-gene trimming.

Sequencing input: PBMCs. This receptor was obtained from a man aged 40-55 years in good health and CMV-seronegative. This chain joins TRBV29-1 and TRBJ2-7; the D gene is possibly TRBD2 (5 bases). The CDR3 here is CSVEGRGGGGGEQYF. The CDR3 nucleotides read TGCAGCGTTGAAGGGAGAGGCGGAGGCGGAGGTGAGCAGTACTTC.